This T cell receptor (beta chain) was recovered during a study of CD8+ T cells in alopecia areata. Study-level background: Twice daily, treated patients received 5 to 10 mg of oral tofacitinib. For 6 to 18 months, tofacitinib was taken, and 6 months off drug followed. Regarding the study as a whole: Lesional scalp, especially alopecia totalis/universalis, showed higher clonality than normal scalp. During tofacitinib treatment, many expanded lesional clones remained in scalp and blood.

The ends lost 0 bases at V and 7 bases at J; junction bases unmatched: 9. The CDR3 is 16 amino acids. Germline-derived CDR1 and CDR2 are SGHVS and FNYEAQ. Treatment in this sample: oral pan-JAK inhibitor, 5-10 mg twice daily. cDNA prepared by RNA extraction and subsequent reverse transcription served as the template for sequencing. TCRdb's copy holds only in-frame clones and misses some; the assay was immunoSEQ multiplex PCR. The sample has around 200,000 clones, roughly 50% seen once; the top ten hold roughly 13%. Concerning this clone itself: The antigen remains undetermined.

The chain recombines TRBV7-6 with TRBJ2-1; 7 bases map to TRBD2. The clonotype was recovered from a human donor with alopecia areata. The sample was CD8+ T cells sorted from blood, taken at week 24, from a patient treated with tofacitinib. This CDR3 reads CASSLAEEWRGNEQFF. The CDR3 DNA sequence: TGTGCCAGCAGCTTAGCGGAGGAATGGCGGGGGAATGAGCAGTTCTTC. The complete variable domain, with remaining parts taken from reference TRBV7-6 and TRBJ2-1, reads GAGVSQSPRYKVTKRGQDVALRCDPISGHVSLYWYRQALGQGPEFLTYFNYEAQQDKSGLPNDRFSAERPEGSISTLTIQRTEQRDSAMYRCASSLAEEWRGNEQFFGPGTRLTVL.